This entry lists 25 T cell receptor beta chains sequenced from one sample in a study of blood T cell repertoires in COVID-19. Sequencing was performed with immunoSEQ multiplex PCR; in TCRdb, only in-frame clones are kept and a portion is missing. The data contain around 71,000 clones, 65% to 90% of them seen just once; the ten biggest clones take up 6.9%. The sample taken for sequencing was peripheral blood. The receptors originated from a man aged 25-40 years with COVID-19, enrolled during active disease.

The genes are TRBV9 and TRBJ2-3, with a possible D match to TRBD2 (6 bases). The V end lost 0 bases, the J end lost 2 bases, and 10 bases lay between the germline ends. This CDR3 has 15 amino acids. Germline values: CDR1 SGDLS, CDR2 YYNGEE. CDR3 in amino acids: CASSVAPGDTDTQYF. Here the CDR3 DNA reads TGTGCCAGCAGCGTAGCGCCGGGGGACACAGATACGCAGTATTTT.

V is TRBV28 and J is TRBJ2-1, with D possibly being TRBD2 (5 bases). Trimming removed 6 bases at V and 7 bases at J, with 19 bases between. The CDR3 loop spans 15 amino acids. From germline, CDR1 is MDHEN and CDR2 SYDVKM. CDR3 nucleotide sequence: TGTGCCAGCAGCCTAGCCACACTGGTCTCGAATGAGCAGTTCTTC. The encoded protein is CASSLATLVSNEQFF.

Comment on this clone: This sample includes further DNA sequences coding for the same CDR3. The V and J genes are TRBV10-3 and TRBJ1-1; no reliable D call. V was cut by 2 bases and J by 1 base, with 8 bases left in between. Looked up from germline, CDR1 is ENHRY and CDR2 is SYGVKD. The CDR3 is 14 amino acids. The CDR3 here is CAISERSGNTEAFF. The DNA of the CDR3 is TGTGCCATCAGTGAGCGGAGTGGGAACACTGAAGCTTTCTTT.

The chain recombines TRBV11-2 with TRBJ2-5, with 8 nucleotides matching TRBD1. With V trimmed by 4 bases and J by 5 bases, 15 bases remained unmatched. This CDR3 spans 17 amino acids. CDR1 SGHAT and CDR2 FQNNGV come from the germline V gene. CDR3: CASSSGVWADRDETQYF. Written as DNA, the CDR3 is TGTGCCAGCAGCTCAGGAGTTTGGGCGGACAGGGATGAGACCCAGTACTTC.

The genes are TRBV5-4 and TRBJ2-2; the D gene is possibly TRBD2 (7 bases). CDR3 size: 15 residues. Germline values: CDR1 SGHNT, CDR2 YYREEE (reference sequence). V was trimmed by 0 bases and J by 8 bases, leaving 14 bases between them. The CDR3 spells CASSLAGLQGGELFF. As DNA, the CDR3 is TGTGCCAGCAGCTTGGCGGGACTACAGGGAGGGGAGCTGTTTTTT.

This sequence joins TRBV9 and TRBJ1-3; D call uncertain. The CDR3 runs 14 residues. Trimming cost V 3 bases and J 0 bases, with 7 bases left between them. CDR1 is SGDLS and CDR2 is YYNGEE in the germline V gene. For the CDR3, the DNA is TGTGCCAGCAGCGACATTGACTCTGGAAACACCATATATTTT. This sequence encodes CASSDIDSGNTIYF.

J is TRBJ2-6 and V is TRBV4-2, with 7 bases identical to TRBD1. The trim removed 2 bases at V and 3 bases at J, leaving 4 bases unmatched. The CDR3 runs to 16 residues. Per germline, CDR1 LGHNA and CDR2 YNFKEQ. DNA for the CDR3: TGTGCCAGCAGCCAACAGGGACAGCTTGGGGCCAACGTCCTGACTTTC. Amino acid sequence: CASSQQGQLGANVLTF.

The chain combines TRBV7-3 with TRBJ2-7; possible D gene TRBD2, 5 bases. The CDR3 contains 13 residues. Trimming left V 5 bases short and J 4 bases short, with 12 bases between. Looked up from germline, CDR1 is SGHTA and CDR2 is FQGTGA. CDR3 DNA: TGTGCCAGCAGCGCCCTAAGAGGGTACGAGCAGTACTTC. Translation gives CASSALRGYEQYF.

The rearrangement uses TRBV3-1 (or the pseudogene TRBV3-2) and TRBJ2-7; D unresolved. Germline values: CDR1 LGHDT, CDR2 YNNKEL (reference sequence). There are 15 residues in the CDR3. V lost 7 bases and J 9 bases, leaving 25 bases between the germline ends. The CDR3 DNA reads as TGTGCCAGCACCCTACTTACATCAGCGAGCCGCCGGCAGTACTTC. Its translation: CASTLLTSASRRQYF.

The chain is built from TRBV27 and TRBJ1-4; D is unclear. The CDR3 is 14 residues long. Per germline, CDR1 MNHEY and CDR2 SMNVEV (reference sequence). V was clipped by 4 bases and J by 7 bases, with 13 bases between them. CDR3 amino acids: CASSSLQAREKLFF. The CDR3 region has the DNA TGTGCCAGCAGTTCCTTGCAGGCCCGTGAAAAACTGTTTTTT.

CDR3 sequence reads: CASSLYKTGGVRDEQFF. CDR3 nucleotides: TGTGCCAGCAGCTTATATAAAACAGGGGGCGTTCGGGATGAGCAGTTCTTC. The chain joins TRBV5-4 to TRBJ2-1; 9 bases are shared with TRBD1. This CDR3 has 17 amino acids. After removal of 2 bases from V and 8 bases from J, the junction contained 14 bases not matched to a gene. Germline lookup yields CDR1 SGHNT and CDR2 YYREEE (reference sequence).

The V and J genes are TRBV18 and TRBJ1-4, with TRBD1 matching over 10 bases. V dropped 3 bases and J dropped 4; count of bases not matched to a gene: 14. From germline, CDR1 is KGHSH and CDR2 LQKENI. CDR3 length: 19 residues. DNA for the CDR3: TGTGCCAGCTCACCCCCCCCGGGACAGGGGATAAAGGGTAATGAAAAACTGTTTTTT. It translates to CASSPPPGQGIKGNEKLFF.

The chain recombines TRBV25-1 with TRBJ2-5; TRBD1 agrees at 7 bases. Germline-derived CDR1 and CDR2 are MGHDK and SYGVNS. V was pared by 5 bases and J by 1 base, with 4 bases of the junction left unmatched. The CDR3 is 14 residues long. CDR3: CASSNRQGQETQYF. CDR3 nucleotide sequence: TGTGCCAGCAGTAACCGACAGGGCCAAGAGACCCAGTACTTC.

The rearrangement uses TRBV27 and TRBJ2-3; weak D call: TRBD2 (5 bases). V was trimmed by 3 bases and J by 2 bases, leaving 9 bases between them. In germline, CDR1 is MNHEY, CDR2 SMNVEV (reference sequence). The CDR3 is 14 amino acids. The CDR3 region is CASSLGGSTDTQYF. CDR3 nucleotide sequence: TGTGCCAGCAGTTTGGGCGGGTCCACAGATACGCAGTATTTT.

V is TRBV4-3 and J is TRBJ1-1; no firm D call. CDR3 size: 16 residues. The V end lost 0 bases, the J end lost 4 bases, and 15 bases lay between the germline ends. The germline V gene has CDR1 LGHNA and CDR2 YSLEER. The CDR3 DNA follows: TGCGCCAGCAGCCAAGAGACGAACCTAGATGGCACTGAAGCTTTCTTT. This translates into CASSQETNLDGTEAFF.

The chain links TRBV24-1 to TRBJ2-2; 7 nucleotides match TRBD1. CDR1 is KGHDR, CDR2 SFDVKD, per germline. This CDR3 has 15 amino acids. J gave up 0 bases and V 9 bases, and 6 bases lay outside the gene matches. The CDR3 nucleotides are TGTGCCACCGCACGACAGGGAACGAACACCGGGGAGCTGTTTTTT. The encoded protein is CATARQGTNTGELFF.

The chain couples TRBV27 to TRBJ2-6; 11 bases are shared with TRBD1. CDR3 length equals 17 residues. Germline V gene lookup returns CDR1 MNHEY and CDR2 SMNVEV (reference sequence). V lost 5 bases and J lost 2; bases outside the gene matches: 5. CDR3 sequence (DNA): TGTGCCAGCAGTCGCGGACAGGGGGCGGCTGGGGCCAACGTCCTGACTTTC. This encodes CASSRGQGAAGANVLTF.

This chain connects TRBV5-8 to TRBJ2-3; D is undetermined. The CDR3 runs 13 residues. Germline lookup yields CDR1 SGHTS and CDR2 YDEGEE. V lost 1 base and J lost 2, with 5 bases in between. Here the CDR3 reads CASSLQSTDTQYF. Here the CDR3 DNA reads TGTGCCAGCAGCTTGCAGTCCACAGATACGCAGTATTTT.

This clone was observed a handful of times. The chain is built from TRBV5-1 and TRBJ1-1; D remains unclear. The germline CDR1 and CDR2 sequences are SGHRS and YFSETQ. The CDR3 loop spans 16 amino acids. The V gene lost 2 bases and the J gene lost 2 bases, with 16 bases spanning the gap. CDR3 loop: CASSLAETRPNTEAFF. In DNA form, the CDR3 reads TGCGCCAGCAGCTTAGCGGAGACAAGGCCAAACACTGAAGCTTTCTTT.

The chain carries TRBV2 and TRBJ1-1; TRBD1 aligns across 9 bases. The CDR3 extends over 12 amino acids. Germline assignment: CDR1 SNHLY and CDR2 FYNNEI. Trimming at V came to 9 bases and at J to 3 bases, leaving 2 bases not matched to a gene. CDR3 sequence reads: CARQGAHTEAFF. CDR3 DNA sequence: TGTGCCAGACAGGGGGCGCACACTGAAGCTTTCTTT.

The CDR3 protein is CASSPPPGRVANEKLFF. The CDR3 DNA reads TGTGCCAGCAGCCCACCCCCCGGCAGGGTGGCTAATGAAAAACTGTTTTTT. J is TRBJ1-4 and V is TRBV7-9; weak D call: TRBD1 (5 bases). Germline V CDR1 and CDR2: SEHNR, FQNEAQ (reference sequence). This CDR3 spans 17 amino acids. Trimming took off 5 bases at V and 3 bases at J, with 19 bases between the two ends.

The rearrangement joins TRBV28 to TRBJ2-5; TRBD2 matches 7 bases. Germline CDR1 and CDR2: MDHEN and SYDVKM. CDR3 length: 15 amino acids. The V segment lost 2 bases and the J segment 3 bases; nucleotides outside the gene matches: 6. CDR3 sequence reads: CASSLGGGGKETQYF. CDR3 DNA sequence: TGTGCCAGCAGTTTAGGCGGGGGAGGGAAAGAGACCCAGTACTTC.

This clone was detected a few times. The junction does not match germline at one end; this may be a read error. Different DNA sequences within this sample yield the same CDR3. The chain is built from TRBV7-9 and TRBJ2-2, with TRBD2 matching 8 bases. This CDR3 has 14 residues. Germline V lookup: CDR1 SEHNR, CDR2 FQNEAQ (reference sequence). This chain's CDR3 is CASSLAGNTGELFF. Written as DNA, the CDR3 is TGTGCCAGCAGCCTAGCGGGCAACACCGGGGAGCTGTTTTTT.

This clone was detected many times. The chain joins TRBV28 to TRBJ2-3; 10 bases are shared with TRBD2. V shed 6 bases and J 2 bases; nucleotides not matched to a gene: 5. The CDR3 extends over 15 amino acids. Germline-derived CDR1 and CDR2 are MDHEN and SYDVKM. The DNA for the CDR3 is TGTGCCAGCAGCCCGAGCGGGAGGGCCACAGATACGCAGTATTTT. Protein sequence: CASSPSGRATDTQYF.

This clone was picked up one time. The CDR3 region has the DNA TGTGCCTGGAGTAAAATGCTACGGGACTATGGCTACACCTTC. This encodes CAWSKMLRDYGYTF. The chain has TRBV30 and TRBJ1-2; D unresolved. The V end was cut by 2 bases, the J end by 3 bases, with 13 bases between. The CDR3 loop spans 14 amino acids. The germline gives CDR1 GTSNPN, CDR2 SVGIG (reference sequence).